These 11 T cell receptor beta chains share one sample of origin, sequenced in a study of blood T cells in healthy people across ages. For the second PCR, which ran for about 6 to 12 cycles, a sample-barcoded 5' primer and a J-beta primer mix were used. TCRdb re-called the 5' RACE reads through MiXCR, storing one row per CDR3 protein. The repertoire has approximately 800,000 distinct CDR3 sequences, around three fifths of them found once; the top ten carry about 26%. Sequencing was carried out using blood. These receptors all come from a man between 40 and 49 years old in good health.

This chain joins TRBV4-1 and TRBJ1-6; TRBD1 is a possible D gene (5 bases). Germline-derived CDR1 and CDR2 are MGHRA and YSYEKL. Trimming shortened V by 1 base and J by 9 bases, and 13 bases separated the two germline ends. This CDR3 comprises 15 residues. The CDR3 DNA reads as TGCGCCAGCAGCCAAGTACAAACAGGCGGTTCACCCCTCCACTTT. This sequence encodes CASSQVQTGGSPLHF.

The CDR3 is CSMRQGTNYEQYF. The CDR3 coding sequence is TGCAGCATGCGACAGGGAACCAACTACGAGCAGTACTTC. The rearrangement uses TRBV29-1 and TRBJ2-7; 7 bases align to TRBD1. V shed 8 bases, J shed 3 bases, and the junction held 10 bases outside the gene matches. This CDR3 comprises 13 residues. Per the germline V gene, CDR1 is SQVTM and CDR2 is ANQGSEA.

This chain links TRBV6-2 or TRBV6-3 with TRBJ2-7, with D unresolved. The CDR3 covers 11 residues. Trimming pared 7 bases from V and 4 bases from J, leaving 8 bases between. The germline CDR1 and CDR2 sequences are MNHEY and SVGEGT. The chain's CDR3 is CASTSQYEQYF. The CDR3 region has the DNA TGTGCCAGCACCTCTCAGTACGAGCAGTACTTC.

A single count supports this clonotype. The chain couples TRBV9 to TRBJ2-5, with TRBD1 as a possible D gene (6 bases). CDR1 SGDLS and CDR2 YYNGEE come from the germline V gene. The CDR3 contains 17 residues. Trimming shortened V by 2 bases and J by 11 bases, and 28 bases separated the two germline ends. The CDR3 coding sequence is TGTGCCAGCAGCGTCTTCAGTACCGGGCAGGGGTTTAATGAGCAGTACTTC. This gives the protein CASSVFSTGQGFNEQYF.

This clonotype has only a few counts. The genes are TRBV5-1 and TRBJ2-3; D not certain. The CDR3 has 15 residues. With 0 bases removed from V and 2 bases from J, the gap between germline ends came to 10 bases. The germline V gene has CDR1 SGHRS and CDR2 YFSETQ. The CDR3 sequence: CASSLAGRFTDTQYF. The CDR3 coding sequence is TGCGCCAGCAGCTTGGCCGGCAGGTTCACAGATACGCAGTATTTT.

The CDR3 DNA reads as TGTGCCAGCAGGGGGACTAGCGGGATTTTTACTTCCTACAATGAGCAGTTCTTC. As protein: CASRGTSGIFTSYNEQFF. V is TRBV12-3 or TRBV12-4 and J is TRBJ2-1; 13 bases fit TRBD2. The V segment lost 6 bases and the J segment 1 base; nucleotides outside the gene matches: 9. The length of the CDR3 is 18 residues.

This clonotype has only one observation. This chain joins TRBV4-3 and TRBJ2-7, with D unresolved. The germline CDR1 and CDR2 sequences are LGHNA and YSLEER. The CDR3 consists of 19 residues. The ends were cut back, 0 bases at V and 3 bases at J, with 24 bases in the middle. In nucleotides, the CDR3 is TGCGCCAGCAGCCAAGACCCCGGTGGAGCTAGTGTCTCTGGCTACGAGCAGTACTTC. This sequence encodes CASSQDPGGASVSGYEQYF.

This chain uses TRBV7-9 with TRBJ2-1; a possible D gene is TRBD2 (5 bases). Per the germline V gene, CDR1 is SEHNR and CDR2 is FQNEAQ (reference sequence). Deletions cut 5 bases from V and 15 bases from J, with 14 bases between. CDR3 length: 11 residues. CDR3 sequence (DNA): TGTGCCAGCAGCCCCGTGGACTCTAGGTTCTTC. This gives the protein CASSPVDSRFF.

This clonotype was seen more than once but under ten times. V and J are TRBV7-2 and TRBJ1-5; a weak D match, TRBD1 (5 bases). CDR1 and CDR2 (germline): SGHTA, FQGNSA. Trimming removed 8 bases at V and 3 bases at J, with 11 bases between. The CDR3 is 13 amino acids. In nucleotides, the CDR3 is TGTGCCAGCCGGGACTTTCCCAATCAGCCCCAGCATTTT. As protein: CASRDFPNQPQHF.

This clonotype was detected a few times. This chain joins TRBV9 and TRBJ2-6; D call uncertain. In germline, CDR1 is SGDLS, CDR2 YYNGEE. V was cut by 2 bases and J by 2 bases, with 17 bases left in between. The CDR3 has 18 residues. The DNA of the CDR3 is TGTGCCAGCAGCGTGAACCCCCTGGACGGGCCTGGGGCCAACGTCCTGACTTTC. Translating it yields CASSVNPLDGPGANVLTF.

The chain joins TRBV7-9 to TRBJ2-4; possibly TRBD2 for D (5 bases). The germline V gene encodes CDR1 SEHNR and CDR2 FQNEAQ (reference sequence). Deletions cut 5 bases from V and 5 bases from J, with 13 bases between. The CDR3 runs 14 residues. The CDR3 reads CASSRRELQNIQYF. Written as DNA, the CDR3 is TGTGCCAGCAGCCGCCGGGAACTACAAAACATTCAGTACTTC.